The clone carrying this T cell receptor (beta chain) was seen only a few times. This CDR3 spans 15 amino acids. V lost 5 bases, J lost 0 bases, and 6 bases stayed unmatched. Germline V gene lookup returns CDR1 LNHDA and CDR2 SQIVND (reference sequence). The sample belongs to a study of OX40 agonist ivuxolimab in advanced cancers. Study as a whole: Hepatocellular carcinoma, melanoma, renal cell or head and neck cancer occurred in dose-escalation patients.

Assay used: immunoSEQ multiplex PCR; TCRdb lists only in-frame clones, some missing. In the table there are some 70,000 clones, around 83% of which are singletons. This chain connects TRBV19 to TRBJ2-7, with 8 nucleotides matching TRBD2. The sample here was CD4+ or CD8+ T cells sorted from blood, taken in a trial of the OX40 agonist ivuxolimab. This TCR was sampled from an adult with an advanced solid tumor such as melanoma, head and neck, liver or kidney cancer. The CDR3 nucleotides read TGTGCCAGTAGTCAAGGACTAGCCTCCTCCTACGAGCAGTACTTC. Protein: CASSQGLASSYEQYF.